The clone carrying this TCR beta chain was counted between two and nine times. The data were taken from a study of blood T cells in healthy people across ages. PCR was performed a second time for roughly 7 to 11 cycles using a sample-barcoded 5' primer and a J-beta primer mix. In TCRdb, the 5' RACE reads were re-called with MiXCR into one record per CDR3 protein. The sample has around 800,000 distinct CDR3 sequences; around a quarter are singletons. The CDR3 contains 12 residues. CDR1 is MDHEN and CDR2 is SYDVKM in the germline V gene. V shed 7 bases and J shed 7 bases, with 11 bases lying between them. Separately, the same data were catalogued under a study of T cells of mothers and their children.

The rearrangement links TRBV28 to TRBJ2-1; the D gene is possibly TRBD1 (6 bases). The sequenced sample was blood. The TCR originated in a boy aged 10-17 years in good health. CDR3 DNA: TGTGCCAGCACACACCAGGGGAATGAGCAGTTCTTC. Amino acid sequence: CASTHQGNEQFF.